The 15 T cell receptor beta chains below come from one sample, sequenced in a study of cytomegalovirus exposure and HLA in healthy donors. TCRdb's table, derived via immunoSEQ multiplex PCR, lists solely in-frame clones and lacks some. There are 140,000 to 150,000 clones in the sample; about 95% occur only once, and approximately 2% lies in the top ten. Input material: PBMCs. These receptors were obtained from a man younger than 35 in good health and CMV-seropositive.

The rearrangement links TRBV7-3 to TRBJ2-7; the D gene is possibly TRBD2 (5 bases). With 1 base removed from V and 2 bases from J, the gap between germline ends came to 9 bases. The CDR3 is made up of 14 amino acids. Germline CDR1 SGHTA, CDR2 FQGTGA. CDR3 region: CASSLNLATYEQYF. Here the CDR3 DNA reads TGTGCCAGCAGCTTAAATCTAGCTACCTACGAGCAGTACTTC.

This chain connects TRBV2 to TRBJ2-4, with D hard to call. Germline-derived CDR1 and CDR2 are SNHLY and FYNNEI. The V end was cut by 4 bases, the J end by 7 bases, with 5 bases between. There are 11 residues in the CDR3. The CDR3 loop is CASSVRNIQYF. DNA of the CDR3: TGTGCCAGCAGTGTTCGTAACATTCAGTACTTC.

The chain carries TRBV9 and TRBJ2-7, with TRBD2 matching over 9 bases. The CDR3 contains 16 residues. V lost 2 bases, J lost 2 bases, and 8 bases stayed unmatched. Germline lookup yields CDR1 SGDLS and CDR2 YYNGEE. CDR3 sequence (DNA): TGTGCCAGCAGCGTTAGCGGGGGCGCGTTAACCTACGAGCAGTACTTC. It yields the protein CASSVSGGALTYEQYF.

This clone appeared a single time. The rearrangement links TRBV6-1 to TRBJ1-2; 11 positions match TRBD1. V lost 2 bases to trimming and J lost 3 bases; unmatched junction nucleotides: 2. From germline, CDR1 is MNHNS and CDR2 SASEGT. The CDR3 extends over 15 amino acids. The CDR3 spells CASSERGQGDYGYTF. The CDR3 DNA is TGTGCCAGCAGTGAAAGGGGACAGGGGGACTATGGCTACACCTTC.

The V gene is TRBV5-6, the J gene TRBJ2-7; the D gene is possibly TRBD2 (5 bases). The germline gives CDR1 SGHDT, CDR2 YYEEEE. The CDR3 has 12 residues. V lost 7 bases to trimming and J lost 3 bases, with 11 bases between them. The CDR3 DNA sequence: TGTGCCAGCCGCCGACGGGGCTACGAGCAGTACTTC. This gives the protein CASRRRGYEQYF.

This chain links TRBV28 with TRBJ1-5; TRBD1 matches 10 bases. V trimming: 3 bases; J trimming: 6 bases; junction bases outside the gene matches: 11. Germline V gene lookup returns CDR1 MDHEN and CDR2 SYDVKM. This CDR3 spans 17 amino acids. The CDR3 DNA follows: TGTGCCAGCAGTTTTAAAGGGAAAGACAGGGGGCGTCAGCCCCAGCATTTT. This encodes CASSFKGKDRGRQPQHF.

V is TRBV4-1 and J is TRBJ2-1, with 10 positions matching TRBD2. The CDR3 is made up of 15 amino acids. CDR1 is MGHRA and CDR2 is YSYEKL in the germline V gene. V lost 2 bases and J lost 7; bases outside the gene matches: 5. CDR3 nucleotide sequence: TGCGCCAGCAGCCAATCCCCTAGCGGGAGAAATGAGCAGTTCTTC. Protein sequence: CASSQSPSGRNEQFF.

This chain joins TRBV11-3 and TRBJ2-1; 11 bases map to TRBD2. Germline CDR1 and CDR2: SGHNT and YENEEA. The CDR3 runs 16 residues. V lost 3 bases, J lost 2 bases, and 3 bases stayed unmatched. CDR3 coding DNA: TGTGCCAGCAGCTTGACTAGCGGGAAACCCTACAATGAGCAGTTCTTC. It encodes CASSLTSGKPYNEQFF.

This clone was observed a single time. The rearrangement joins TRBV30 to TRBJ1-5, with a tentative D call TRBD1 (6 bases). The CDR3 loop spans 14 amino acids. Germline V CDR1 and CDR2: GTSNPN, SVGIG (reference sequence). Trimming took off 3 bases at V and 4 bases at J, with 13 bases between the two ends. The CDR3 bases are TGTGCCTGGAGGGGGCGACAGGTTAATCAGCCCCAGCATTTT. Translating it yields CAWRGRQVNQPQHF.

The genes are TRBV9 and TRBJ1-2, with 7 bases lining up with TRBD1. CDR1 and CDR2 (germline): SGDLS, YYNGEE. V trimming: 4 bases; J trimming: 4 bases; junction bases outside the gene matches: 7. This CDR3 contains 14 residues. Written as DNA, the CDR3 is TGTGCCAGCAGCCCCCAGGAGGGGGCCTATGGCTACACCTTC. Protein: CASSPQEGAYGYTF.

The CDR3: CASSLSGQYNEQFF. The CDR3 nucleotides are TGCGCCAGCAGCTTGTCGGGACAGTACAATGAGCAGTTCTTC. The chain recombines TRBV5-1 with TRBJ2-1; the match to TRBD1 covers 7 bases. After removal of 1 base from V and 4 bases from J, the junction contained 2 bases not matched to a gene. Germline lookup yields CDR1 SGHRS and CDR2 YFSETQ. The CDR3 has 14 residues.

CDR3 bases: TGTGCCTCGGGGCGGGCGGGAGTGATGGGCGAGCAGTACTTC. This translates into CASGRAGVMGEQYF. The chain is built from TRBV9 and TRBJ2-7; 7 bases map to TRBD2. CDR1 and CDR2 from the germline V gene are SGDLS and YYNGEE. The CDR3 loop spans 14 amino acids. J was trimmed by 6 bases and V by 10 bases; bases with no gene match: 16.

The chain uses TRBV6-1 and TRBJ2-7, with 7 bases lining up with TRBD2. In germline, CDR1 is MNHNS, CDR2 SASEGT. CDR3 length: 16 amino acids. V lost 3 bases and J lost 6; bases outside the gene matches: 14. CDR3 amino acids: CASSDLLGAGETEQYF. The CDR3 DNA reads as TGTGCCAGCAGTGACCTCTTGGGTGCGGGAGAAACCGAGCAGTACTTC.

This chain connects TRBV11-2 to TRBJ2-1, with 12 bases that match TRBD2. Germline CDR1 reads SGHAT; CDR2 reads FQNNGV. This CDR3 contains 18 residues. The J segment lost 4 bases and the V segment lost 0 bases, leaving 7 bases of the junction unmatched. Here the CDR3 DNA reads TGTGCCAGCAGCTTAGATGCCCGACTAGCGGGAGCGTACAATGAGCAGTTCTTC. The encoded protein is CASSLDARLAGAYNEQFF.

A word on this clone: Germline is not matched at one junction end, which may reflect a read error. The J gene is TRBJ2-5, the V gene TRBV7-7, with a weak D call TRBD1 (6 bases). This CDR3 comprises 14 residues. The germline V gene encodes CDR1 SSHAT and CDR2 FNYEAQ (reference sequence). CDR3: CASSLSYQGKTQYF. The CDR3 DNA follows: TGTGCTAGCAGCCTTAGCTACCAGGGGAAGACCCAGTACTTC. The full variable domain, rest sourced from reference TRBV7-7 and TRBJ2-5, is GAGVSQSPRYKVTKRGQDVTLRCDPISSHATLYWYQQALGQGPEFLTYFNYEAQPDKSGLPSDRFSAERPEGSISTLTIQRTEQRDSAMYRCASSLSYQGKTQYFGPGTRLLVL.